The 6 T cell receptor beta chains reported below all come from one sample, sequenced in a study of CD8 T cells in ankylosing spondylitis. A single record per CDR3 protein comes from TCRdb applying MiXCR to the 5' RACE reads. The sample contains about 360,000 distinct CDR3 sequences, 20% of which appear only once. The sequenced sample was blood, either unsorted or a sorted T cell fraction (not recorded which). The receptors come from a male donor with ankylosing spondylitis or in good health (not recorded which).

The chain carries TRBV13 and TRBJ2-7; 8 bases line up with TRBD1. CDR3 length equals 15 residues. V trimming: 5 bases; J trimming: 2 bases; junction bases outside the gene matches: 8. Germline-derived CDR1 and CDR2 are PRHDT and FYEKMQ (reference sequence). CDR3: CASSLKDRVPYEQYF. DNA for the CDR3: TGTGCCAGCAGCCTCAAGGACAGGGTCCCCTACGAGCAGTACTTC.

The CDR3 bases are TGTGCCAGCAGCTTATTAGCAGGGGGCAAACAAGAGACCCAGTACTTC. Its translation is CASSLLAGGKQETQYF. The V call is TRBV7-9, the J call TRBJ2-5; 8 bases align to TRBD1. V lost 2 bases, J lost 2 bases, and 7 bases stayed unmatched. This CDR3 contains 16 residues. CDR1 is SEHNR and CDR2 is FQNEAQ in the germline V gene (reference sequence).

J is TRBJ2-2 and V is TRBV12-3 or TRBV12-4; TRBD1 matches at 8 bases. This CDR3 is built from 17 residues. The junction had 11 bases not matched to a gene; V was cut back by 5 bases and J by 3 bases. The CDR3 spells CASSPTGGRFDTGELFF. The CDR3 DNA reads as TGTGCCAGCAGTCCTACAGGGGGGAGGTTCGACACCGGGGAGCTGTTTTTT.

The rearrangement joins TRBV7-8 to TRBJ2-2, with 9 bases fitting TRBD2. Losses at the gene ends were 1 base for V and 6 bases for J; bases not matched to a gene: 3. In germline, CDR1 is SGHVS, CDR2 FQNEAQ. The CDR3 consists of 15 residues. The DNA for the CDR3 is TGTGCCAGCAGCTTAGGGGGACTAGCCTCCGGGGAGCTGTTTTTT. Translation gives CASSLGGLASGELFF.

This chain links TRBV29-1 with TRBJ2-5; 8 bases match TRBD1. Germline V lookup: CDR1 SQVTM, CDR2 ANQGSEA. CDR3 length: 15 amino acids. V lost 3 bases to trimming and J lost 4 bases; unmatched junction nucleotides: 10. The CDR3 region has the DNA TGCAGCGTTGATCTTGCAGGGGGCGAGGGAGAGACCCAGTACTTC. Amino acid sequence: CSVDLAGGEGETQYF.

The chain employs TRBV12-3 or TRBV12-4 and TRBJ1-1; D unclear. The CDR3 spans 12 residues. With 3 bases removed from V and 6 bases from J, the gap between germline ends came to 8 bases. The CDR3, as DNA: TGTGCCAGCAGTTTCGTCGTCCCTGAAGCTTTCTTT. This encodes CASSFVVPEAFF.